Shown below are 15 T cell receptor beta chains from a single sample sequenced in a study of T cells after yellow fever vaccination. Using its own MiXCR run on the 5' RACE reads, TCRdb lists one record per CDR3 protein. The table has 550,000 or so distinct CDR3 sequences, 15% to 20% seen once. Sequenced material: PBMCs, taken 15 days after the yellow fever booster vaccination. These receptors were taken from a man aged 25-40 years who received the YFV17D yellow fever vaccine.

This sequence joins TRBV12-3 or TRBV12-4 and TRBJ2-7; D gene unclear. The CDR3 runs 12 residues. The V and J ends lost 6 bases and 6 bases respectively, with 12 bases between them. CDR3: CASSLIPGEQYF. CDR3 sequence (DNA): TGTGCCAGCAGCCTTATTCCGGGCGAGCAGTACTTC.

The CDR3, as DNA: TGCAGCGTTGAATGGGGGATTGGGACAGGGGGTTCCCAGTACTTC. Its translation is CSVEWGIGTGGSQYF. The chain has TRBV29-1 and TRBJ2-7, with 11 bases aligning to TRBD1. The CDR3 contains 15 residues. V shed 2 bases and J 10 bases; nucleotides not matched to a gene: 13. The germline CDR1 and CDR2 sequences are SQVTM and ANQGSEA.

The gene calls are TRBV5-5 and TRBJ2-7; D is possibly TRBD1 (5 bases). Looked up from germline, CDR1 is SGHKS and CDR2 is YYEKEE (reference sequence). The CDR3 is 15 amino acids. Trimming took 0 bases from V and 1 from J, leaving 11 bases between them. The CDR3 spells CASSLVAGKSYEQYF. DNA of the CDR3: TGTGCCAGCAGCTTGGTGGCAGGGAAGTCCTACGAGCAGTACTTC.

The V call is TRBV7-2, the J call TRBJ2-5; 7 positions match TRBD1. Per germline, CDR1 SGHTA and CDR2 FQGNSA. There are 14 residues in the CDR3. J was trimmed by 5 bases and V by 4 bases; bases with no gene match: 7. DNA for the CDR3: TGTGCCAGCAGCTCAGGGACAGTCGGGGAGACCCAGTACTTC. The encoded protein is CASSSGTVGETQYF. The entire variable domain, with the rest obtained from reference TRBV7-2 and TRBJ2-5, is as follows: GAGVSQSPSNKVTEKGKDVELRCDPISGHTALYWYRQSLGQGLEFLIYFQGNSAPDKSGLPSDRFSAERTGGSVSTLTIQRTQQEDSAVYLCASSSGTVGETQYFGPGTRLLVL.

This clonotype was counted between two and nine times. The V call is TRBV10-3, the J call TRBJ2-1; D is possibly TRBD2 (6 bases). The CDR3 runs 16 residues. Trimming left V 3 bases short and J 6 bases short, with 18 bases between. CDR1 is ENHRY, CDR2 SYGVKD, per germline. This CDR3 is CAISDKVVLAANEQFF. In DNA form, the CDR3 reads TGTGCCATCAGTGATAAGGTGGTACTAGCAGCCAATGAGCAGTTCTTC.

The CDR3 reads CSVGQGATNEKLFF. In nucleotides, the CDR3 is TGCAGCGTTGGGCAGGGGGCAACTAATGAAAAACTGTTTTTT. The chain carries TRBV29-1 and TRBJ1-4; TRBD1 matches 7 bases. The CDR3 covers 14 residues. Germline CDR1 is SQVTM and CDR2 is ANQGSEA. The ends lost 4 bases at V and 0 bases at J; junction bases unmatched: 2.

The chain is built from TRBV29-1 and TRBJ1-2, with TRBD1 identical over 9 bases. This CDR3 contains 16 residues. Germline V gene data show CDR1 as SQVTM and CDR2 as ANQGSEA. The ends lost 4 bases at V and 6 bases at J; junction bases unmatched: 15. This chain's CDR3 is CSVGGPPGQGLHGYTF. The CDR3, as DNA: TGCAGCGTTGGAGGACCGCCGGGACAGGGCCTACATGGCTACACCTTC.

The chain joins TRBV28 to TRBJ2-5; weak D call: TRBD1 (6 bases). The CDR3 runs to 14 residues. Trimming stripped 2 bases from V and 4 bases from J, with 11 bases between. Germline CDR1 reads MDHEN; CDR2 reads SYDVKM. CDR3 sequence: CASSLGDRRETQYF. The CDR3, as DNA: TGTGCCAGCAGTTTAGGAGACAGGAGAGAGACCCAGTACTTC.

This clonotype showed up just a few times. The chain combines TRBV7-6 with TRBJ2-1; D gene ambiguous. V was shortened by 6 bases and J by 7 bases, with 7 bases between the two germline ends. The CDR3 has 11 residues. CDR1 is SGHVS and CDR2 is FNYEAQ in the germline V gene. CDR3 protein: CASRVGNEQFF. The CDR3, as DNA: TGTGCCAGCAGGGTAGGGAATGAGCAGTTCTTC.

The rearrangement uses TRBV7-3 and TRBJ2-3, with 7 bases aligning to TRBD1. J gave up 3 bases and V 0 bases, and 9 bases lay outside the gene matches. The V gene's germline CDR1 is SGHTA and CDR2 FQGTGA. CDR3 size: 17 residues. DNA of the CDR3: TGTGCCAGCAGCTTAACCCCGGTGGACAGGACAACAGATACGCAGTATTTT. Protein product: CASSLTPVDRTTDTQYF.

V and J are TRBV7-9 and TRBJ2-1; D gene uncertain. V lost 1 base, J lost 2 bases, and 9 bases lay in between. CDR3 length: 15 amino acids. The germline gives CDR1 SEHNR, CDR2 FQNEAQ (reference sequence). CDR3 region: CASSLGSLPYNEQFF. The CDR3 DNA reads TGTGCCAGCAGCTTAGGATCCCTACCCTACAATGAGCAGTTCTTC. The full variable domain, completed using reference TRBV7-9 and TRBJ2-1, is DTGVSQNPRHKITKRGQNVTFRCDPISEHNRLYWYRQTLGQGPEFLTYFQNEAQLEKSRLLSDRFSAERPKGSFSTLEIQRTEQGDSAMYLCASSLGSLPYNEQFFGPGTRLTVL.

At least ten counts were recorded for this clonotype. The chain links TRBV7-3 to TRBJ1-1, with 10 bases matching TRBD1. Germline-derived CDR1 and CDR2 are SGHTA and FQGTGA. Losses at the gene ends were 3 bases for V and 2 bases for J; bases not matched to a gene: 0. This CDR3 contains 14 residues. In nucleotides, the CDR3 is TGTGCCAGCAGCTTGACAGGGGGCAACACTGAAGCTTTCTTT. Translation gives CASSLTGGNTEAFF.

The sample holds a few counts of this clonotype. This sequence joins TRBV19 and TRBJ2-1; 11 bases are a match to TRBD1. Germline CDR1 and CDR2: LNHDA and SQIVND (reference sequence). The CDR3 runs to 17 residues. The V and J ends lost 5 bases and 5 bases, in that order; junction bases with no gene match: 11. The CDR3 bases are TGTGCCAGTAGTCCACCTCCGGGACAGGGGGACCACAATGAGCAGTTCTTC. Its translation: CASSPPPGQGDHNEQFF.

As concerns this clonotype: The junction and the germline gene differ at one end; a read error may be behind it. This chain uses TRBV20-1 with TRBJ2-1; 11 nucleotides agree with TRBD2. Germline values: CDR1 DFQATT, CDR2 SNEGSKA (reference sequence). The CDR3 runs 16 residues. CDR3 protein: CSARDKLAPGLAEWSF. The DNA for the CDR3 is TGCAGTGCTAGAGACAAATTGGCCCCGGGACTAGCGGAGTGGAGCTTC.

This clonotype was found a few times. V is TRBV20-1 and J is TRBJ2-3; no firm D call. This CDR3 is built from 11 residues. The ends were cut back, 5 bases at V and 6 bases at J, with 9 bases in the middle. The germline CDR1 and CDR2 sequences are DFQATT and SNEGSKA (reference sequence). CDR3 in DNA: TGCAGTGCTCCCAGTCCGGATACGCAGTATTTT. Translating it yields CSAPSPDTQYF.